What follows describes a single TCR beta chain. Its binding antigen is unknown. No per-base quality is available; no much larger clone lies one base away. The entry originates in a study of shared T cell receptors in the human thymus (dated by TCRdb to about 2021). Describing the broader study: The study examined how self-reactive, shared T-cell receptor alpha chains are generated in the human thymus.

Library generation was performed with the immunoSEQ multiplex PCR assay. TCRdb limited this immuneACCESS table to in-frame rearrangements with V and J called. A share of clones is missing; checked studies link under half to unresolved V genes, and the rest is unexplained. The sample table records around 340,000 clones; approximately 95% of these occur just once. The ten largest clones capture approximately 0.02% of the sample. The sequence derives from a human donor. The sample consisted of thymocytes.

For the CDR3, the sequence is CASSFEPSGRPRDEQFF. In nucleotide form, the sequence is TGCGCCAGCAGCTTTGAACCTAGCGGGCGGCCTCGGGATGAGCAGTTCTTC. The chain is made from TRBV5-1 and TRBJ2-1, with 8 bases aligning to TRBD2. Trimmed from V: 2 bases; trimmed from J: 8 bases; junction bases lacking a gene match: 15. From the germline V gene, CDR1 is SGHRS and CDR2 is YFSETQ. The CDR3 goes from the cysteine to the phenylalanine over 17 residues. This entry keeps only the CDR3 DNA: 51 bases, framed from base 1.